This is a list of T cell receptor beta chains from one sample in a study of blood T cell repertoires in COVID-19. Assay used: immunoSEQ multiplex PCR; TCRdb lists only in-frame clones, some missing. This repertoire shows some 72,000 clones, more than 85% found once; its top ten account for 0.5% to 0.7%. The sequenced material came from peripheral blood. These receptor sequences come from a man aged 60-69 years with acute or convalescent COVID-19. CDR3s include the opening cysteine and the closing phenylalanine or tryptophan. The D gene is left open where the match is weak. The size of a clone is reported for some rows only, either as once, few or many, or as a class for expanded clones.

size	V	J	D	DNA	CDR3
once	TRBV19	TRBJ2-7	NA	TGTGCCAGTAGTATTGGTGGTACTTACGAGCAGTACTTC	CASSIGGTYEQYF
once	TRBV9	TRBJ2-1	NA	TGTGCCAGCAGCGTAGGGGGGGACTACAATGAGCAGTTCTTC	CASSVGGDYNEQFF
NA	TRBV6-2/TRBV6-3	TRBJ2-6	TRBD1	TGTGCCAGCAGTTACGGGACAGGTGCTGGGGCCAACGTCCTGACTTTC	CASSYGTGAGANVLTF
NA	TRBV5-6	TRBJ2-3	TRBD1	TGTGCCAGCAGCTTAGGTACAGGGGCGAGCACAGATACGCAGTATTTT	CASSLGTGASTDTQYF
NA	TRBV5-1	TRBJ2-3	NA	TGCGCCAGCAGCCCCCTGGGGGGGGCCATCACAGATACGCAGTATTTT	CASSPLGGAITDTQYF
NA	TRBV19	TRBJ2-1	TRBD2	TGTGCCAGTAGTACGCTAGCGGGGAACATTTACAATGAGCAGTTCTTC	CASSTLAGNIYNEQFF
NA	TRBV6-5	TRBJ1-2	NA	TGTGCCAGCAGTCTGGGGGCCTCCTATGGCTACACCTTC	CASSLGASYGYTF
few	TRBV5-1	TRBJ2-2	NA	TGCGCCAGCAGCTTGGACGGGGGTACGAACACCGGGGAGCTGTTTTTT	CASSLDGGTNTGELFF
NA	TRBV24-1	TRBJ2-7	TRBD1	TGTGCCACCAGTGAGACGGGACAGCCTTACGAGCAGTACTTC	CATSETGQPYEQYF
NA	TRBV7-8	TRBJ2-3	TRBD2	TGTGCCAGCAGCCGATACGGGACTAGCGGACGCACAGATACGCAGTATTTT	CASSRYGTSGRTDTQYF
NA	TRBV19	TRBJ1-5	NA	TGTGCCAGTAGTCGACGGGACATGGGGGGAGGGGATCAGCCCCAGCATTTT	CASSRRDMGGGDQPQHF
NA	TRBV4-1	TRBJ2-1	TRBD2	TGCGCCAGCAGCCAAGATACAGCGGGGGTAAACAATGAGCAGTTCTTC	CASSQDTAGVNNEQFF
NA	TRBV6-1	TRBJ1-6	TRBD1	TGTGCCAGCAGTGACAGGGGGGCCCCCGGTTATAATTCACCCCTCCACTTT	CASSDRGAPGYNSPLHF
NA	TRBV7-3	TRBJ1-1	TRBD1	TGTGCCAGCAGCCCAAATCAGGGGGGAAACACTGAAGCTTTCTTT	CASSPNQGGNTEAFF
NA	TRBV2	TRBJ2-1	NA	TGTGCCAGCAGTCCTGGCCTTCGTGGGTTCTTC	CASSPGLRGFF
NA	TRBV30	TRBJ2-7	NA	TGTGCCTGGAGTGTAAGGATGGGGGACACTTCGGTCAACGAGCAGTACTTC	CAWSVRMGDTSVNEQYF
NA	TRBV2	TRBJ1-1	NA	TGTGCCAGCAGGACAGGAACAGCCAACACTGAAGCTTTCTTT	CASRTGTANTEAFF
NA	TRBV7-3	TRBJ2-1	NA	TGTGCCAGCAGCCCAACACTAGAAGGTGAGCAGTTCTTC	CASSPTLEGEQFF
NA	TRBV30	TRBJ2-5	TRBD1	TGTGCCTCGACCAGACAGGGGGCCCAAGAGACCCAGTACTTC	CASTRQGAQETQYF
NA	TRBV29-1	TRBJ1-2	TRBD1	TGCAGCGTTTCGGGGGGACAGGGGCAAGGCTACACCTTC	CSVSGGQGQGYTF